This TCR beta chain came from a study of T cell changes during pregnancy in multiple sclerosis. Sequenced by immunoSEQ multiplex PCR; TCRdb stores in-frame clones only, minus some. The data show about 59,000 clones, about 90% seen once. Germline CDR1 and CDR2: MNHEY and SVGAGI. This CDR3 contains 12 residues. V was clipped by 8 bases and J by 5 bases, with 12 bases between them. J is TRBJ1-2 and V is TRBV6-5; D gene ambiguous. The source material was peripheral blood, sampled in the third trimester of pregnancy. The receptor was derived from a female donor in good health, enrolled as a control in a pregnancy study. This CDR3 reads CASHSWAYGYTF. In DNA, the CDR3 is TGTGCCAGCCATTCCTGGGCATATGGCTACACCTTC.